The 19 T cell receptor beta chains below all came from one sample that was sequenced in a study of response to subunit inactivated influenza vaccine. TCRdb re-called the RT-PCR reads through MiXCR, storing one row per CDR3 protein. The sample holds about 650,000 distinct CDR3 sequences, around 15% seen once. The sequences come from PBMCs from blood, collected around 14 days before vaccination. These receptors were obtained from a man aged 50 to 60 who received an inactivated influenza vaccine.

This clonotype was seen more than once but under ten times. The chain has TRBV7-2 and TRBJ2-7; weak D call: TRBD2 (6 bases). The CDR3 has 13 amino acids. Germline loops: CDR1 SGHTA, CDR2 FQGNSA. V lost 5 bases, J lost 6 bases, and 14 bases lay in between. The CDR3: CASSPRPGAEQYF. CDR3 nucleotides: TGTGCCAGCAGCCCTCGACCGGGAGCCGAGCAGTACTTC.

This chain connects TRBV7-2 to TRBJ1-6, with TRBD1 as a possible D gene (6 bases). The V gene lost 5 bases and the J gene lost 9 bases, with 14 bases spanning the gap. The CDR3 totals 14 residues. CDR1 and CDR2 (germline): SGHTA, FQGNSA. This CDR3 reads CASSVDRLGSPLHF. CDR3 sequence (DNA): TGTGCCAGCAGCGTCGACAGGCTGGGTTCACCCCTCCACTTT.

In its sample, this clonotype was seen many times. The rearrangement uses TRBV7-8 and TRBJ2-1, with TRBD1 identical over 10 bases. Germline V gene lookup returns CDR1 SGHVS and CDR2 FQNEAQ. This CDR3 is built from 14 residues. J lost 4 bases, V lost 6 bases, and 3 bases had no gene match. CDR3 sequence: CASRTGGLYNEQFF. For the CDR3, the DNA is TGTGCCAGCAGGACAGGGGGCCTATACAATGAGCAGTTCTTC.

The rearrangement links TRBV30 to TRBJ2-1; TRBD2 is a possible D gene (6 bases). Trimming took off 3 bases at V and 4 bases at J, with 10 bases between the two ends. This CDR3 contains 13 residues. Looked up from germline, CDR1 is GTSNPN and CDR2 is SVGIG (reference sequence). CDR3 in amino acids: CAWREGTYNEQFF. CDR3 nucleotides: TGTGCCTGGAGGGAAGGGACTTACAATGAGCAGTTCTTC. The entire variable domain, with the rest obtained from reference TRBV30 and TRBJ2-1, is as follows: SQTIHQWPATLVQPVGSPLSLECTVEGTSNPNLYWYRQAAGRGLQLLFYSVGIGQISSEVPQNLSASRPQDRQFILSSKKLLLSDSGFYLCAWREGTYNEQFFGPGTRLTVL.

A few counts support this clonotype. The V and J genes are TRBV5-1 and TRBJ1-2, with D possibly matching TRBD1 (5 bases). The CDR3 extends over 14 amino acids. Germline-derived CDR1 and CDR2 are SGHRS and YFSETQ. V lost 0 bases and J 2 bases, leaving 8 bases between the germline ends. The chain's CDR3 is CASSLEGFNYGYTF. The CDR3 DNA reads as TGCGCCAGCAGCTTGGAGGGGTTCAACTATGGCTACACCTTC.

This clonotype occurred a few times. The rearrangement joins TRBV12-3 or TRBV12-4 to TRBJ1-6; possible D gene TRBD1, 5 bases. The CDR3 is 16 residues long. With 4 bases removed from V and 2 bases from J, the gap between germline ends came to 12 bases. The CDR3 is CASSSWRGAYNSPLHF. CDR3 bases: TGTGCCAGCAGTTCATGGAGGGGTGCCTATAATTCACCCCTCCACTTT.

This clonotype appeared a few times. The chain couples TRBV2 to TRBJ2-7; 7 nucleotides match TRBD1. The CDR3 totals 16 residues. After removal of 7 bases from V and 2 bases from J, the junction contained 14 bases not matched to a gene. Germline CDR1 SNHLY, CDR2 FYNNEI. CDR3 protein: CASTTHSRDRAYEQYF. The CDR3 DNA reads TGTGCCAGCACTACCCACAGCCGGGACAGAGCCTACGAGCAGTACTTC.

In its sample, this clonotype was seen a few times. The rearrangement uses TRBV5-1 and TRBJ1-2; D not certain. The V gene lost 5 bases and the J gene lost 6 bases, with 14 bases spanning the gap. The CDR3 has 13 amino acids. Germline CDR1 reads SGHRS; CDR2 reads YFSETQ. CDR3 bases: TGCGCCAGCAGTCAAGGACGAGAGAATGGCTACACCTTC. This encodes CASSQGRENGYTF.

This clonotype was observed a few times. The chain recombines TRBV28 with TRBJ1-1, with D possibly TRBD1 on 6 matching bases. This CDR3 is built from 16 residues. Deletions cut 7 bases from V and 4 bases from J, with 22 bases between. Germline V gene data show CDR1 as MDHEN and CDR2 as SYDVKM. The CDR3 is CASNPGGPLSGTEAFF. The DNA for the CDR3 is TGTGCCAGCAACCCCGGGGGGCCGCTTTCGGGCACTGAAGCTTTCTTT.

This clonotype has more than one count but fewer than ten. The chain recombines TRBV4-2 with TRBJ2-5, with unresolved D. The CDR3 runs to 15 residues. From germline, CDR1 is LGHNA and CDR2 YNFKEQ. V was trimmed by 4 bases and J by 1 base, leaving 13 bases between them. The DNA of the CDR3 is TGTGCCAGCAGCCCTTCAGCCGGAAGCCAAGAGACCCAGTACTTC. Translation gives CASSPSAGSQETQYF.

The gene calls are TRBV28 and TRBJ2-7; 11 nucleotides align to TRBD1. This CDR3 has 14 amino acids. Losses at the gene ends were 7 bases for V and 4 bases for J; bases not matched to a gene: 6. The V gene's germline CDR1 is MDHEN and CDR2 SYDVKM. The CDR3 DNA sequence: TGTGCCAGCAAAAGCGGGACAGGGGGGTACGAGCAGTACTTC. It yields the protein CASKSGTGGYEQYF.

This clonotype was observed a handful of times. This sequence joins TRBV4-3 and TRBJ2-1, with 10 bases matching TRBD1. The trim removed 1 base at V and 9 bases at J, leaving 9 bases unmatched. Germline V gives CDR1 LGHNA, CDR2 YSLEER. The CDR3 spans 16 residues. The CDR3 bases are TGCGCCAGCAGCCAAGCTGGGACAGGGGCGTGGAGTGAGCAGTTCTTC. Residues: CASSQAGTGAWSEQFF.

The V and J genes are TRBV3-1 and TRBJ1-1; TRBD1 matches 8 bases. CDR3 length equals 16 residues. With 4 bases clipped from V and 2 bases from J, the junction kept 9 bases outside the gene matches. CDR1 LGHDT and CDR2 YNNKEL come from the germline V gene (reference sequence). The CDR3 loop is CASSRSSGQGNTEAFF. CDR3 coding DNA: TGTGCCAGCAGCCGCAGTAGTGGACAGGGAAACACTGAAGCTTTCTTT. The full variable domain, with the rest looked up from reference TRBV3-1 and TRBJ1-1, is DTAVSQTPKYLVTQMGNDKSIKCEQNLGHDTMYWYKQDSKKFLKIMFSYNNKELIINETVPNRFSPKSPDKAHLNLHINSLELGDSAVYFCASSRSSGQGNTEAFFGQGTRLTVV.

There are a few counts of this clonotype. The chain recombines TRBV3-1 with TRBJ2-2; perhaps TRBD1 as D (5 bases). Between the trimmed V and J ends, which lost 4 bases and 2 bases, there was a span of 11 bases. This CDR3 is built from 15 residues. Per the germline V gene, CDR1 is LGHDT and CDR2 is YNNKEL (reference sequence). Here the CDR3 reads CASSLGHLNTGELFF. As DNA, the CDR3 is TGTGCCAGCAGCCTCGGACACCTAAACACCGGGGAGCTGTTTTTT.

This clonotype was detected a few times. The chain combines TRBV7-2 with TRBJ2-2; possible D gene TRBD1, 6 bases. Germline V lookup: CDR1 SGHTA, CDR2 FQGNSA. V was shortened by 5 bases and J by 6 bases, with 19 bases between the two germline ends. CDR3 size: 16 residues. CDR3 nucleotide sequence: TGTGCCAGCAGCCCAAGGGGGAATCCCACCGCCGGGGAGCTGTTTTTT. It specifies CASSPRGNPTAGELFF.

This clonotype was detected only a few times. The chain has TRBV29-1 and TRBJ2-7, with D perhaps TRBD1 (6 bases). This CDR3 comprises 14 residues. Trimming took 4 bases from V and 4 from J, leaving 17 bases between them. Germline V CDR1 and CDR2: SQVTM, ANQGSEA. This CDR3 reads CSVGGIRGGYEQYF. CDR3 in DNA: TGCAGCGTTGGGGGTATCAGGGGTGGGTACGAGCAGTACTTC.

The chain couples TRBV12-3 or TRBV12-4 to TRBJ2-2; D is undetermined. The CDR3 runs to 13 residues. V lost 10 bases and J 0 bases, leaving 9 bases between the germline ends. CDR3 nucleotides: TGTGCCACCTCAGTGACGAACACCGGGGAGCTGTTTTTT. This encodes CATSVTNTGELFF.

This chain joins TRBV5-1 and TRBJ2-2; perhaps TRBD1 as D (6 bases). The CDR3 extends over 18 amino acids. The V end was cut by 0 bases, the J end by 5 bases, with 20 bases between. Germline V gives CDR1 SGHRS, CDR2 YFSETQ. CDR3 sequence (DNA): TGCGCCAGCAGCTTGGGGACAGTGGTTTTTGTAGGAACCGGGGAGCTGTTTTTT. Translated, it gives CASSLGTVVFVGTGELFF.

The genes are TRBV27 and TRBJ2-3; 9 bases are a match to TRBD1. After removal of 6 bases from V and 1 base from J, the junction contained 11 bases not matched to a gene. The germline V gene encodes CDR1 MNHEY and CDR2 SMNVEV (reference sequence). The CDR3 contains 17 residues. CDR3 protein: CASSSLMDRGGTDTQYF. CDR3 DNA sequence: TGTGCCAGCAGCTCGCTGATGGACAGGGGTGGCACAGATACGCAGTATTTT.